Below, 4 T cell receptor beta chains from the same sample are listed, as sequenced in a study of cytomegalovirus exposure and HLA in healthy donors. The primer mix had 60 Vbeta and 13 Jbeta primers. Data came from immunoSEQ multiplex PCR; TCRdb stores just in-frame clones and leaves some out. The sample carries 150,000 to 200,000 clones, almost 80% recorded once. The sample was PBMCs. The receptor set was obtained from a man in his late teens or twenties in good health and CMV-seropositive.

This chain uses TRBV19 with TRBJ1-1, with TRBD1 as a possible D gene (6 bases). This CDR3 contains 14 residues. The germline V and J ends were trimmed by 1 base and 2 bases, with 8 bases remaining between them. Germline V gene sequence: CDR1 LNHDA, CDR2 SQIVND (reference sequence). The CDR3 DNA reads as TGTGCCAGTAGTATAGGACAGGTCAACACTGAAGCTTTCTTT. Its protein product is CASSIGQVNTEAFF.

This clone was recorded a few times. Written as DNA, the CDR3 is TGTGCCAGCAGCCAAGATCCTGGGACCGGGGGCACTGAAGCTTTCTTT. This encodes CASSQDPGTGGTEAFF. This sequence joins TRBV4-2 and TRBJ1-1, with D possibly TRBD1 on 5 matching bases. Trimming took 0 bases from V and 4 from J, leaving 15 bases between them. The CDR3 runs 16 residues. The germline gives CDR1 LGHNA, CDR2 YNFKEQ.

This clone was counted between two and nine times. The gene calls are TRBV15 and TRBJ2-6, with D possibly TRBD1 on 5 matching bases. Germline V gene lookup returns CDR1 LNHNV and CDR2 YYDKDF (reference sequence). The CDR3 is 17 residues long. Trimming pared 7 bases from V and 2 bases from J, leaving 18 bases between. The CDR3 coding sequence is TGTGCCACCAAAGGTGACCCAGGGATCCCTGGGGCCAACGTCCTGACTTTC. Protein sequence: CATKGDPGIPGANVLTF.

The V call is TRBV2, the J call TRBJ2-5; tentative D call: TRBD2 (5 bases). Trimming removed 5 bases from V and 1 base from J, with 14 bases in between. The CDR3 length is 15 residues. Germline V gene sequence: CDR1 SNHLY, CDR2 FYNNEI. CDR3 loop: CASSLSGESQETQYF. DNA for the CDR3: TGTGCCAGCAGTCTTAGTGGGGAGTCCCAAGAGACCCAGTACTTC.